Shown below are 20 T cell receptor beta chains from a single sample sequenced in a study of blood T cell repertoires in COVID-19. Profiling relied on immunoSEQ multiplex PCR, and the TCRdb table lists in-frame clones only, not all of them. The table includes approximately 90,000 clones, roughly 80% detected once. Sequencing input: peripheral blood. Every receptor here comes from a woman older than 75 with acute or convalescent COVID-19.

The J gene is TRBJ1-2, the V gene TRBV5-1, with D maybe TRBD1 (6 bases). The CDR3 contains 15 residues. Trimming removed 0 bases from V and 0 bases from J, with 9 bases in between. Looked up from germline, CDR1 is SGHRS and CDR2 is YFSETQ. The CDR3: CASSLEGHPNYGYTF. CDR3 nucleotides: TGCGCCAGCAGCTTGGAGGGACACCCTAACTATGGCTACACCTTC.

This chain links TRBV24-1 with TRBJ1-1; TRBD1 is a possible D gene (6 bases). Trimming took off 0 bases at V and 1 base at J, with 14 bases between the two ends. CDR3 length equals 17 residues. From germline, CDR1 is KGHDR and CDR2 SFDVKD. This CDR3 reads CATSDLRDQGWNTEAFF. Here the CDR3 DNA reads TGTGCCACCAGTGATTTGAGGGATCAGGGGTGGAACACTGAAGCTTTCTTT.

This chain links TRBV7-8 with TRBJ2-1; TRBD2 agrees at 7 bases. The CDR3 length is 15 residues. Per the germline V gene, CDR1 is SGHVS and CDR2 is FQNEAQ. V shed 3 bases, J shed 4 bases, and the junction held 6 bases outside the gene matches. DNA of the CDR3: TGTGCCAGCAGCTTCTTATCTAGCGGTTACAATGAGCAGTTCTTC. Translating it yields CASSFLSSGYNEQFF.

CDR3 DNA sequence: TGTGCCTGGAGGGATACCGAGACAGGGACCTACGAGCAGTACTTC. As protein: CAWRDTETGTYEQYF. The J gene is TRBJ2-7, the V gene TRBV30; 7 bases fit TRBD1. The CDR3 has 15 amino acids. Unmatched junction bases numbered 10, after V lost 3 bases and J lost 2 bases. The germline V gene encodes CDR1 GTSNPN and CDR2 SVGIG (reference sequence).

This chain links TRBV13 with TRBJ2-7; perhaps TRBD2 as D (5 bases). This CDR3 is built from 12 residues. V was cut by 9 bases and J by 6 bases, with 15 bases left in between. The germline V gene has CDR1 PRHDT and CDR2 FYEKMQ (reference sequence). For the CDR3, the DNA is TGTGCCAGTAAACGGGGTCCTGGCGAGCAGTACTTC. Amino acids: CASKRGPGEQYF.

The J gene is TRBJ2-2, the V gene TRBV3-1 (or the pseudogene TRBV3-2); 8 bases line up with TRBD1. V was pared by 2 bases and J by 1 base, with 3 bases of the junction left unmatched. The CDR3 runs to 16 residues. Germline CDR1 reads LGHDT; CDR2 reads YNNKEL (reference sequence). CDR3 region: CASSQYGTGNTGELFF. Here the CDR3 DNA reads TGTGCCAGCAGCCAATACGGGACAGGGAACACCGGGGAGCTGTTTTTT.

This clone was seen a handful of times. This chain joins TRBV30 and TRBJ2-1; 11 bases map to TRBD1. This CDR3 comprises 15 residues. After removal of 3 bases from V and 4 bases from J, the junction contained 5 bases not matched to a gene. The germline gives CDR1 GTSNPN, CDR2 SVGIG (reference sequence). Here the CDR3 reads CAWSEGTGGYNEQFF. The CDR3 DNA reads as TGTGCCTGGAGCGAAGGGACAGGGGGGTACAATGAGCAGTTCTTC.

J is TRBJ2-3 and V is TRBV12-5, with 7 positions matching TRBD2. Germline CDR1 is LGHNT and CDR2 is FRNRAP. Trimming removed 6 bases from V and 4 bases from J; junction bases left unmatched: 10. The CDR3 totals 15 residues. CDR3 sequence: CASGLDAGEADTQYF. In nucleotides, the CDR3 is TGTGCTAGTGGCCTGGATGCGGGGGAGGCAGATACGCAGTATTTT.

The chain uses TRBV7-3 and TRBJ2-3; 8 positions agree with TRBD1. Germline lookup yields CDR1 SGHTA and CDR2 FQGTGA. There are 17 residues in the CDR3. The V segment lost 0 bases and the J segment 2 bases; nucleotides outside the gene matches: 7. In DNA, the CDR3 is TGTGCCAGCAGCTTAACGAGAGGGGACAGGCCCACAGATACGCAGTATTTT. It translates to CASSLTRGDRPTDTQYF.

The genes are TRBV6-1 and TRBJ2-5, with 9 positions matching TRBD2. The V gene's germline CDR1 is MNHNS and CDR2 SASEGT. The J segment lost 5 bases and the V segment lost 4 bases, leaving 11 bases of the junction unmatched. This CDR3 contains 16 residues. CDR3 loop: CASSALAGIARETQYF. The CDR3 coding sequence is TGTGCCAGCAGTGCCCTAGCGGGAATAGCGAGGGAGACCCAGTACTTC.

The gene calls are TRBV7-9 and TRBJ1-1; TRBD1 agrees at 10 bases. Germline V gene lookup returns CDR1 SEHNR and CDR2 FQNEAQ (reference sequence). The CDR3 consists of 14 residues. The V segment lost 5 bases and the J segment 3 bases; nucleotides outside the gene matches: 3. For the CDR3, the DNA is TGTGCCAGCAGCCGGGACAGGGGAGACACTGAAGCTTTCTTT. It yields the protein CASSRDRGDTEAFF.

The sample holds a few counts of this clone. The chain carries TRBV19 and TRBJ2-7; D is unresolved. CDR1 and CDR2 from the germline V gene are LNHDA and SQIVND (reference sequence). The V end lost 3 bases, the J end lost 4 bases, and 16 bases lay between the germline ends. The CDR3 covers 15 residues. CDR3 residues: CASSIGDAIGYEQYF. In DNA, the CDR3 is TGTGCCAGTAGTATTGGAGACGCGATTGGGTACGAGCAGTACTTC.

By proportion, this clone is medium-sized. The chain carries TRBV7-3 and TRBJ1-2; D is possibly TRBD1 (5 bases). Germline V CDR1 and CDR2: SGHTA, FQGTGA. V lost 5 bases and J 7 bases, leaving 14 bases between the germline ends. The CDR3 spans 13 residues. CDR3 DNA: TGTGCCAGCAGCAGAGACAGTTTCTCTGGCTACACCTTC. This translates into CASSRDSFSGYTF.

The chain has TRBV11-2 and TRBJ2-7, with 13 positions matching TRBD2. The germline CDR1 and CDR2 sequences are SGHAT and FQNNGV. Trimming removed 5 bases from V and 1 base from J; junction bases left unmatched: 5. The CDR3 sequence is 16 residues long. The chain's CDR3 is CASSGLAGVRSYEQYF. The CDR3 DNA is TGTGCCAGCAGCGGACTAGCGGGAGTTAGATCCTACGAGCAGTACTTC.

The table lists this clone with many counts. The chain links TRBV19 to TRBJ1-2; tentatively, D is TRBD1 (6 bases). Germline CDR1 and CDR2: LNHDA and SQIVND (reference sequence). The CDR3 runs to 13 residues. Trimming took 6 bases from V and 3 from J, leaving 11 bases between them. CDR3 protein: CASSRQDYYGYTF. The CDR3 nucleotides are TGTGCCAGTAGCAGACAGGACTACTATGGCTACACCTTC.

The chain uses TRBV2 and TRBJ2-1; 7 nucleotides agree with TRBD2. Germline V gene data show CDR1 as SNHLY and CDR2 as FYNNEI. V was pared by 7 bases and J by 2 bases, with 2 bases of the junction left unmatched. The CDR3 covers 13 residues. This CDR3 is CASTRGAYNEQFF. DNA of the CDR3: TGTGCCAGCACCCGGGGGGCCTACAATGAGCAGTTCTTC.

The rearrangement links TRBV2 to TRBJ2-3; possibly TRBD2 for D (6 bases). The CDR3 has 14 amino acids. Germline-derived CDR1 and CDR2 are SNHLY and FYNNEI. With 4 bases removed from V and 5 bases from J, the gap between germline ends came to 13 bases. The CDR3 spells CASSVGGTVDTQYF. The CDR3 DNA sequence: TGTGCCAGCAGTGTTGGCGGGACGGTAGATACGCAGTATTTT.

The CDR3 DNA follows: TGTGCCAGCAGTTCGAAGGGACAGGGGACCTTTTATGGCTACACCTTC. Translated: CASSSKGQGTFYGYTF. This chain links TRBV27 with TRBJ1-2; 10 positions agree with TRBD1. J lost 5 bases, V lost 4 bases, and 10 bases had no gene match. The CDR3 spans 16 residues. The germline CDR1 and CDR2 sequences are MNHEY and SMNVEV (reference sequence).

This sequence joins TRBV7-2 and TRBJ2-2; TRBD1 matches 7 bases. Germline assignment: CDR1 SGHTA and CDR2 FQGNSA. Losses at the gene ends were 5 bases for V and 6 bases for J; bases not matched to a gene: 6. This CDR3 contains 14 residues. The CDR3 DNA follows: TGTGCCAGCAGCCTCCTCGGGACAGCCGGGGAGCTGTTTTTT. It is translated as CASSLLGTAGELFF.

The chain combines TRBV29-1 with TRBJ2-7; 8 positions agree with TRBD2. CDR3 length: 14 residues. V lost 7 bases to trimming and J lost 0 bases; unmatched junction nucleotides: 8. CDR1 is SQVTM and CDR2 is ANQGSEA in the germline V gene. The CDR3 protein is CSARHGGASYEQYF. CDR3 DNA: TGCAGCGCTAGGCACGGGGGGGCCTCCTACGAGCAGTACTTC.